This TCR beta chain was captured by sequencing in a study of T cell responses to AZD1222 COVID-19 vaccine. Overall study context: Analysis merged second doses at about 4 or about 12 weeks. Notes on the study in general: Just five or six AZD1222 recipients tested seropositive at baseline. Nearly half of the spike-specific TCRs reportedly recognize variant regions that carry no mutations.

About this clone: The antigen is not known.

The data were produced by immunoSEQ multiplex PCR, yet TCRdb's version contains in-frame clones alone and is incomplete. The sample lists 130,000 to 150,000 clones; 70% to 90% were seen once. Sequenced material: peripheral blood, taken on day 0 of AZD1222 vaccination. The receptor comes from an adult in good health.

Here the CDR3 reads CASSFDNTEAFF. For the CDR3, the DNA is TGTGCCAGCAGCTTCGATAACACTGAAGCTTTCTTT. V gene TRBV11-2 combines with J gene TRBJ1-1, with D unresolved. This CDR3 is 12 amino acids long. V was trimmed by 3 bases and J by 2 bases, leaving 4 bases between them. Germline V gene sequence: CDR1 SGHAT, CDR2 FQNNGV.